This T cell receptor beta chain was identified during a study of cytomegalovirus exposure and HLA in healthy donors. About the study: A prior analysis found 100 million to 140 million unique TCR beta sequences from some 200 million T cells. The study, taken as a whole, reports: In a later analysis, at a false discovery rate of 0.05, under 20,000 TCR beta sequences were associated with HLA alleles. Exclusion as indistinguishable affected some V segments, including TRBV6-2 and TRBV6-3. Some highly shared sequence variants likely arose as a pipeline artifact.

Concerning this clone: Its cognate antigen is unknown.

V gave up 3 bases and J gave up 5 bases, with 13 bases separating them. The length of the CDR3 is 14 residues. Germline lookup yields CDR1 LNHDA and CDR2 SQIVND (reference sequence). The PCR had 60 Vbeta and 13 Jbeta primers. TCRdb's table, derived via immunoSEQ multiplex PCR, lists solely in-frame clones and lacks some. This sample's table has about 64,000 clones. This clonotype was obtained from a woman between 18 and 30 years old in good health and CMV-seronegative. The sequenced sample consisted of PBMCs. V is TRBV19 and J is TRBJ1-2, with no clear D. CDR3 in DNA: TGTGCCAGTAGTATGAGTGCGTCAAATTATGGCTACACCTTC. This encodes CASSMSASNYGYTF.